This record looks at one TCR beta chain sequence and its context. The antigen is undetermined. The data were taken from a study of T cell responses to AZD1222 COVID-19 vaccine. General study findings and limits: Without day 14 samples, only post-peak T cell repertoires were studied.

Sequenced by immunoSEQ multiplex PCR; TCRdb stores in-frame clones only, minus some. Found here are 80,000 to 100,000 clones, approximately 89% of them singletons; the top ten hold about 3%. The CDR3 consists of 15 residues. V lost 0 bases and J 0 bases, leaving 8 bases between the germline ends. Germline V CDR1 and CDR2: MGHRA, YSYEKL. The sample here was peripheral blood, taken on day 0 of MenACWY control vaccination. The gene calls are TRBV4-1 and TRBJ1-1, with D perhaps TRBD1 (6 bases). The clonotype originates from an adult in good health. The CDR3 reads CASSQEAGVNTEAFF. For the CDR3, the DNA is TGCGCCAGCAGCCAAGAGGCAGGGGTGAACACTGAAGCTTTCTTT.